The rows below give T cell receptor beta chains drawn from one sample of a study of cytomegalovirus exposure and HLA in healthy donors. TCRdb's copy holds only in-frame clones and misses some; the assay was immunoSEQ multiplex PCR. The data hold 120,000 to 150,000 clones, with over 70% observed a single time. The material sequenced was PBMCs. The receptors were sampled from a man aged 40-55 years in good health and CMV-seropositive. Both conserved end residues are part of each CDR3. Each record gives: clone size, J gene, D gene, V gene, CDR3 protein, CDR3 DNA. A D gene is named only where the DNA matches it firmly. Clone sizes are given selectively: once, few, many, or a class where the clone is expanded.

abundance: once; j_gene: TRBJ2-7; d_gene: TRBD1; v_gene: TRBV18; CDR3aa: CASSRQGPTYEQYF; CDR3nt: TGTGCCAGCTCGCGACAGGGTCCAACCTACGAGCAGTACTTC
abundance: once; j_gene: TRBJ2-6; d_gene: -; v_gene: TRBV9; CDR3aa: CASSVAGSGANVLTF; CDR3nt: TGTGCCAGCAGCGTAGCCGGGTCTGGGGCCAACGTCCTGACTTTC
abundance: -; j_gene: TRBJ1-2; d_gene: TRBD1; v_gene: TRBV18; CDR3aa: CASSPPGTGRNYGYTF; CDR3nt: TGTGCCAGCTCACCCCCCGGGACAGGGAGGAACTATGGCTACACCTTC
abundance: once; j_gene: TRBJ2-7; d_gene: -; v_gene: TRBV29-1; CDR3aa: CSVARGEVGEQYF; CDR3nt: TGCAGCGTGGCCCGAGGGGAGGTGGGCGAGCAGTACTTC
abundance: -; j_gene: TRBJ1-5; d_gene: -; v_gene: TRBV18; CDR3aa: CASSPSNQPQHF; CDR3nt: TGTGCCAGCTCACCCTCCAATCAGCCCCAGCATTTT
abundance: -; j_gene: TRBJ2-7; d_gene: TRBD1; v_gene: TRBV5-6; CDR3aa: CASSFEDRRSYEQYF; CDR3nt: TGTGCCAGCAGCTTCGAGGACAGGCGCTCCTACGAGCAGTACTTC
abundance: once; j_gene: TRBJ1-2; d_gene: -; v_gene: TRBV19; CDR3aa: CASSIGRGDGYTF; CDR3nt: TGTGCCAGTAGTATAGGCAGGGGTGATGGCTACACCTTC
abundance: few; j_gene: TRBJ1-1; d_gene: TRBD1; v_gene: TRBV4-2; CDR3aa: CASSHDYRGLTHTEAFF; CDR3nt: TGTGCCAGCAGCCATGATTACAGGGGTTTAACCCACACTGAAGCTTTCTTT
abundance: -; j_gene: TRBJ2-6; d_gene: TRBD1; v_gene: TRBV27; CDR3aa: CASSSPLDRSYPSGANVLTF; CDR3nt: TGTGCCAGCAGTTCCCCTTTGGACAGGTCCTACCCCTCTGGGGCCAACGTCCTGACTTTC
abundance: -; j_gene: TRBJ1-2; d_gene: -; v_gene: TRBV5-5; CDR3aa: CASSLEAAGINYGYTF; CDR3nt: TGTGCCAGCAGCTTGGAAGCAGCGGGAATTAACTATGGCTACACCTTC
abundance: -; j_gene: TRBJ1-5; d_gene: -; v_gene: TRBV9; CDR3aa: CASSPDSYSNQPQHF; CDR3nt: TGTGCCAGCAGCCCCGACAGCTATAGCAATCAGCCCCAGCATTTT
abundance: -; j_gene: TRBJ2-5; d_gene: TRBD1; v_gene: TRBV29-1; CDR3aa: CSVVDRVRFIETQYF; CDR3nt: TGCAGCGTTGTTGACAGGGTTCGGTTTATCGAGACCCAGTACTTC
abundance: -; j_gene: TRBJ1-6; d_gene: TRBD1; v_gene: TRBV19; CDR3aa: CASSIDRGNSPLHF; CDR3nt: TGTGCCAGTAGTATCGACAGGGGTAATTCACCCCTCCACTTT
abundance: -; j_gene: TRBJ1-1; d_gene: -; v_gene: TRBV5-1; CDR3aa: CASSLEGLGGLNTEAFF; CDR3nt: TGCGCCAGCAGCTTGGAGGGGTTGGGGGGGTTGAACACTGAAGCTTTCTTT
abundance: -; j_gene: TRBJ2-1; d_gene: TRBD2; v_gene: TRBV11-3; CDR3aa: CASSRGGRGYNGQFF; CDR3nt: TGTGCCAGCTCCCGGGGCGGGAGGGGTTACAATGGGCAGTTCTTC
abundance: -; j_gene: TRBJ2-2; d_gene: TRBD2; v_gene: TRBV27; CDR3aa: CASSSGLAGNTGELFF; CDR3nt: TGTGCCAGCAGTTCGGGACTAGCGGGGAACACCGGGGAGCTGTTTTTT
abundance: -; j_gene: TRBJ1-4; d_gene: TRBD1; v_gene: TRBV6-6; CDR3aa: CASSLQGGFEKLFF; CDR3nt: TGTGCCAGCAGTCTACAGGGGGGTTTTGAAAAACTGTTTTTT
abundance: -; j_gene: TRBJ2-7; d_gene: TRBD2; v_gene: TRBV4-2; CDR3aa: CASSQDLGLAGSSYEQYF; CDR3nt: TGTGCCAGCAGCCAAGATCTGGGACTAGCGGGGAGCTCCTACGAGCAGTACTTC
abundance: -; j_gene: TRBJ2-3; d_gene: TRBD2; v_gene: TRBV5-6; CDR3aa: CASSSGLAGTDTQYF; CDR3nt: TGTGCCAGCAGCTCCGGACTAGCGGGCACAGATACGCAGTATTTT
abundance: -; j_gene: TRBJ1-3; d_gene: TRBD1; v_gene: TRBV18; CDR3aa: CASSPGQGVGGNTIYF; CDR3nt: TGTGCCAGCTCACCCGGACAGGGTGTCGGTGGAAACACCATATATTTT
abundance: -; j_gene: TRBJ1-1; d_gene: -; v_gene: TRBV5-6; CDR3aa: CASSLTGQDTEAFF; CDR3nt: TGTGCCAGCAGCTTGACAGGGCAGGACACTGAAGCTTTCTTT
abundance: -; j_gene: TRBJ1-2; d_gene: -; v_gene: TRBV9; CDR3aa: CASTTRGSYGYTF; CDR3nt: TGTGCCAGCACCACACGAGGATCTTATGGCTACACCTTC
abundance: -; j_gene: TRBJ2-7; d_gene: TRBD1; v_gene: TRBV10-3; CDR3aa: CAITGAGTGGYEQYF; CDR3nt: TGTGCCATCACCGGAGCCGGGACAGGGGGATACGAGCAGTACTTC
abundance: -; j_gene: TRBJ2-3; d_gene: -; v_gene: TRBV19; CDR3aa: CASSMAGDTQYF; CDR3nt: TGTGCCAGTAGTATGGCAGGGGATACGCAGTATTTT
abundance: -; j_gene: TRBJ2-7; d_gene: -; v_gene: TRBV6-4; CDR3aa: CASSAEEGGYEQYF; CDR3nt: TGTGCCAGCAGCGCCGAGGAAGGAGGCTACGAGCAGTACTTC
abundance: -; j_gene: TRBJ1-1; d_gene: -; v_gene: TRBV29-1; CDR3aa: CSVFLASNTEAFF; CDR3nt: TGCAGCGTTTTCTTGGCCTCGAACACTGAAGCTTTCTTT
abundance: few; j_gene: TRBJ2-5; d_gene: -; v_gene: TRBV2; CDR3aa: CASGMGRGQETQYF; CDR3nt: TGTGCCTCTGGAATGGGCAGGGGCCAAGAGACCCAGTACTTC
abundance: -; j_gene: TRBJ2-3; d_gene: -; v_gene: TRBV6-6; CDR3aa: CASSARGNTDTQYF; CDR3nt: TGTGCCAGCAGCGCCCGCGGAAACACAGATACGCAGTATTTT
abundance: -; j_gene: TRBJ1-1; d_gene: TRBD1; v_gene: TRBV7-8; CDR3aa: CASSLTTGGVLNTEAFF; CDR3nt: TGTGCCAGCAGCTTAACGACAGGGGGTGTCTTGAACACTGAAGCTTTCTTT
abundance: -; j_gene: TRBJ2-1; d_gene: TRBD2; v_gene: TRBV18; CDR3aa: CASSPSLAGGGNEQFF; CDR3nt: TGTGCCAGCTCACCCTCACTAGCGGGGGGCGGCAATGAGCAGTTCTTC
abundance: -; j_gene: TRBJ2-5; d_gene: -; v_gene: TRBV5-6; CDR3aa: CASSLKALQRETQYF; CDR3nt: TGTGCCAGCAGCTTGAAAGCCCTCCAGAGGGAGACCCAGTACTTC
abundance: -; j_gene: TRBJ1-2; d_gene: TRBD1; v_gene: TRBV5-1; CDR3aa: CASSSMANRGRNGYTF; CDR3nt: TGCGCCAGCAGCTCCATGGCAAACAGGGGACGAAATGGCTACACCTTC